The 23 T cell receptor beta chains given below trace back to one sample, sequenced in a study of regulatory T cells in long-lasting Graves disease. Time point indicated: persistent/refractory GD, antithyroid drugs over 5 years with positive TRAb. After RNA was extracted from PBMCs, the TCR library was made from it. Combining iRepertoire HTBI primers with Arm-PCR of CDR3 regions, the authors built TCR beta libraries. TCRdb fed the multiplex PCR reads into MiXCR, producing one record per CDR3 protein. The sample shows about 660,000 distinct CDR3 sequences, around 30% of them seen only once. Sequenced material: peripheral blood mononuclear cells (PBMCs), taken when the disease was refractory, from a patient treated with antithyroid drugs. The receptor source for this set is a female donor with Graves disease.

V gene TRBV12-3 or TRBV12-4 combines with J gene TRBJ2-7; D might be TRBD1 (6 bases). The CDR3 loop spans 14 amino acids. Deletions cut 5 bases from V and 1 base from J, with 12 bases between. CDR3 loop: CASSPRTVSYEQYF. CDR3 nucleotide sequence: TGTGCCAGCAGTCCCCGGACAGTTTCCTACGAGCAGTACTTC.

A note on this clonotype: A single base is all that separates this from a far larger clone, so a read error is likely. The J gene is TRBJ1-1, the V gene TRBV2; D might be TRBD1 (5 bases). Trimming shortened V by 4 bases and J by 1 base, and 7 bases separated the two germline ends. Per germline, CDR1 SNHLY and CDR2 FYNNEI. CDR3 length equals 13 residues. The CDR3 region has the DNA TGTGCCAGCAGTGGGGGGGAGAACACTGAAGCTTTCTTT. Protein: CASSGGENTEAFF.

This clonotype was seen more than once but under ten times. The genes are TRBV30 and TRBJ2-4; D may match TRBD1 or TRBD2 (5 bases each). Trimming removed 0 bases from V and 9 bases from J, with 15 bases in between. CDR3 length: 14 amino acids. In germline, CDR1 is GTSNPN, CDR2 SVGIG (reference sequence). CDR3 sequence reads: CAWSVGTLPGIQYF. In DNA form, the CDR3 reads TGTGCCTGGAGTGTCGGGACCCTCCCGGGCATTCAGTACTTC.

CDR3 in amino acids: CSARDASGLDYNSPLHF. CDR3 bases: TGCAGTGCTAGAGATGCGTCCGGGCTGGACTATAATTCACCCCTCCACTTT. The rearrangement uses TRBV20-1 and TRBJ1-6; no definite D call. Germline V lookup: CDR1 DFQATT, CDR2 SNEGSKA (reference sequence). This CDR3 region has 17 residues. Trimming removed 0 bases at V and 3 bases at J, with 15 bases between.

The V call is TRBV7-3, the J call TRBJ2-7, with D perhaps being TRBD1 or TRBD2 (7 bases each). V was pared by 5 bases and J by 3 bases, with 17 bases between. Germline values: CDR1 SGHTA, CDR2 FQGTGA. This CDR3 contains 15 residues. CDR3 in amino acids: CASSPLGGGVYEQYF. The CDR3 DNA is TGTGCCAGCAGCCCCTTGGGAGGGGGCGTCTACGAGCAGTACTTC.

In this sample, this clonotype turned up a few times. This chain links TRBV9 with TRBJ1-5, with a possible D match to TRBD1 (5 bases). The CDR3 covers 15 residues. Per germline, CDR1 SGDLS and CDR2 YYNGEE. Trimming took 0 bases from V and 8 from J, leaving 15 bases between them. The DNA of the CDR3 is TGTGCCAGCAGCGTAGCGGGGGAGGGCTCCAAGCCCCAGCATTTT. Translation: CASSVAGEGSKPQHF.

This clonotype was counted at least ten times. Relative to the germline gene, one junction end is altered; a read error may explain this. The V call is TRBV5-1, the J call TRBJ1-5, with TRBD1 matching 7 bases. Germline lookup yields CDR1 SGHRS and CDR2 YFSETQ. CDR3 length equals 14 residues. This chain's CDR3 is CASSLEGAGQPQHF. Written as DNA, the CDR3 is TGTGCCAGCAGCTTGGAGGGGGCAGGCCAGCCCCAGCATTTT.

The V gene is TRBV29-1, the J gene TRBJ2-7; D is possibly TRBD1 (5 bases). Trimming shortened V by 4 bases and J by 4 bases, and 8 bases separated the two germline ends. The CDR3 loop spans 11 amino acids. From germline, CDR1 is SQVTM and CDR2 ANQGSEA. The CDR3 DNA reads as TGCAGCGTTGGTAGGGGTTACGAGCAGTACTTC. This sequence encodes CSVGRGYEQYF.

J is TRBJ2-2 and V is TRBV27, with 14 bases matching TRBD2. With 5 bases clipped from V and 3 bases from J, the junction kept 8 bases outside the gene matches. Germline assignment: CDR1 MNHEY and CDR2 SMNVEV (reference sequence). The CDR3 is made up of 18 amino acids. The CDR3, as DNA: TGTGCCAGCAGTATGACTAGCGGGAGGGGGAAATACACCGGGGAGCTGTTTTTT. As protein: CASSMTSGRGKYTGELFF.

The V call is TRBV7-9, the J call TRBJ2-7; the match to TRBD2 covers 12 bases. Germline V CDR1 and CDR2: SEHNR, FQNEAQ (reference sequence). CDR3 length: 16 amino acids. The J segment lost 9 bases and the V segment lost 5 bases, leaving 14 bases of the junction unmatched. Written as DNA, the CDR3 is TGTGCCAGCAGCCTCCCCCAAACAGGACTAGCGGGAAGGCAGTACTTC. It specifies CASSLPQTGLAGRQYF.

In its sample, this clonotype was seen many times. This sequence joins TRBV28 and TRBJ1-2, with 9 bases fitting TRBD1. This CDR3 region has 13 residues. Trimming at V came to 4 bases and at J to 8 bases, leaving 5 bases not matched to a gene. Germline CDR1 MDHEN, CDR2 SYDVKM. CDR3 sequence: CASSSQGAGGYTF. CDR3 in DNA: TGTGCCAGCAGTTCACAGGGGGCGGGAGGCTACACCTTC.

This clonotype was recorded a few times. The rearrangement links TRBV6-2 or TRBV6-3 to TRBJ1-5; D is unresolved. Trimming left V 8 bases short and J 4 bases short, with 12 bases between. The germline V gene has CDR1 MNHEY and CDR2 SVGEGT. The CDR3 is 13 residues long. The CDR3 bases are TGTGCCAGCGGTGAAGTTGCTAATCAGCCCCAGCATTTT. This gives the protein CASGEVANQPQHF.

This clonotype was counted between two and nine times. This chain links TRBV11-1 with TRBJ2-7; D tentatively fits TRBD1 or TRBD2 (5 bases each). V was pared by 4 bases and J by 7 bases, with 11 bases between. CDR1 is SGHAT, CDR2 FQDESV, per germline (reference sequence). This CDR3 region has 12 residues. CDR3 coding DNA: TGTGCCAGCAGCTCTCCGGGGCGGGAGCAGTACTTC. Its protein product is CASSSPGREQYF.

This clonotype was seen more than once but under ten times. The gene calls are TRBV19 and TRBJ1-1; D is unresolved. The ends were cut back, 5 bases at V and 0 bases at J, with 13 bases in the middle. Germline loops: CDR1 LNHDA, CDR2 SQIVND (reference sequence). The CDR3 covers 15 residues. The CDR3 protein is CASSPLLELNTEAFF. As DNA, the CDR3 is TGTGCCAGTAGTCCCCTTTTGGAGTTGAACACTGAAGCTTTCTTT.

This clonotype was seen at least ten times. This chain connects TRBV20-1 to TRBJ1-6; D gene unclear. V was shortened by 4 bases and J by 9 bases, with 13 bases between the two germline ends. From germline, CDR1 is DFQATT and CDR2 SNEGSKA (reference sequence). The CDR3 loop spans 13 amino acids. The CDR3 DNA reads TGCAGTGCTACTACTGGACCGGGTTCACCCCTCCACTTT. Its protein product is CSATTGPGSPLHF.

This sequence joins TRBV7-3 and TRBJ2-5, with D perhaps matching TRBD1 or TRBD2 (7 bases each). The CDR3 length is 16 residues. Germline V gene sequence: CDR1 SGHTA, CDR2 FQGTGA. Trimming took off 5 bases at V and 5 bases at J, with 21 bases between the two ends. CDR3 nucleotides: TGTGCCAGCAGCCCCCAGGGGGGGGATCTTGTGGAGACCCAGTACTTC. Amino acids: CASSPQGGDLVETQYF. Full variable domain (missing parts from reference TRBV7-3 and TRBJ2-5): GAGVSQTPSNKVTEKGKYVELRCDPISGHTALYWYRQSLGQGPEFLIYFQGTGAADDSGLPNDRFFAVRPEGSVSTLKIQRTERGDSAVYLCASSPQGGDLVETQYFGPGTRLLVL.

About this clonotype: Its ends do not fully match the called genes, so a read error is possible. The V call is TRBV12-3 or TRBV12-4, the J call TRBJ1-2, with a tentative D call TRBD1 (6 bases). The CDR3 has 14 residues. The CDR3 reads CASGFNRVLGGYTF. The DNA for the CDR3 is TGTGCCAGCGGTTTCAACAGGGTATTAGGTGGCTACACCTTC.

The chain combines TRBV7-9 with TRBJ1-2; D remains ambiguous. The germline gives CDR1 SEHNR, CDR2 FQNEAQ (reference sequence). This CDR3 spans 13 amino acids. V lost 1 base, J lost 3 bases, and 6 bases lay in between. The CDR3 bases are TGTGCCAGCAGCTTAGTGGTCCACTATGGCTACACCTTC. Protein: CASSLVVHYGYTF.

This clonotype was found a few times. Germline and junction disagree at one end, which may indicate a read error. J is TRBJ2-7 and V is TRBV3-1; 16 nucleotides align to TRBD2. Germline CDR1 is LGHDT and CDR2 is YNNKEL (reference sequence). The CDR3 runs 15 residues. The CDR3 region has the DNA TGTGCCAGCAGCCAAGAAGGGACTAGCGGGAGGGAAGAGTTCTTC. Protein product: CASSQEGTSGREEFF.

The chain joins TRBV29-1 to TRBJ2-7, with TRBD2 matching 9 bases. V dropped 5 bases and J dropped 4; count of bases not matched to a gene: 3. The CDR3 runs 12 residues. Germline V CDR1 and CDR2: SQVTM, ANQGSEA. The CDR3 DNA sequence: TGCAGCGTTTCTGCGGGAGGGTACGAGCAGTACTTC. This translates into CSVSAGGYEQYF.

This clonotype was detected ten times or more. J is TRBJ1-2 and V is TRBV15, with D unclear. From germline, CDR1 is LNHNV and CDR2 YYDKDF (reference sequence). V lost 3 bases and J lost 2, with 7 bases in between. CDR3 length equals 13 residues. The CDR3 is CATSSAVNYGYTF. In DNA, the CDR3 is TGTGCCACCAGCAGTGCGGTAAACTATGGCTACACCTTC.

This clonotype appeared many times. The CDR3 DNA reads TGTGCCAGCAGTTCCTTAAGGACAGGGACAGAGAGTGGCTACACCTTC. Encoded protein: CASSSLRTGTESGYTF. The rearrangement uses TRBV28 and TRBJ1-2; TRBD1 matches at 8 bases. With V trimmed by 4 bases and J by 7 bases, 14 bases remained unmatched. Germline V gene data show CDR1 as MDHEN and CDR2 as SYDVKM. The CDR3 consists of 16 residues.

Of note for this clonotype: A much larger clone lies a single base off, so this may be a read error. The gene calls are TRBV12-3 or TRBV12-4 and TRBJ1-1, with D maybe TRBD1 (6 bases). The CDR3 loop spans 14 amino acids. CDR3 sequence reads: CAGSYGNREAEAFF. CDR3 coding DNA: TGTGCCGGCAGTTACGGGAACAGGGAGGCTGAAGCTTTCTTT.